The 14 T cell receptor beta chains reported below all come from one sample, sequenced in a study of CD8 T cells in Susac syndrome. With random hexamers, 0.5 to 1 ug RNA was reverse transcribed. TCRdb recomputed calls from the immunoSEQ multiplex PCR reads with MiXCR, one row per CDR3 protein. The sample has 300,000 or so distinct CDR3 sequences; around 90% are singletons. The sample was CD4+ T cells from PBMCs. These TCRs come from a human donor with multiple sclerosis.

V gene TRBV6-5 combines with J gene TRBJ1-4; possible D gene TRBD1, 5 bases. This CDR3 region has 14 residues. Between the trimmed V and J ends, which lost 6 bases and 8 bases, there was a span of 16 bases. CDR1 is MNHEY, CDR2 SVGAGI, per germline. This chain's CDR3 is CASSPGRRDEKLFF. The CDR3 DNA reads TGTGCCAGCAGCCCTGGGAGACGGGACGAAAAACTGTTTTTT.

This chain connects TRBV3-1 to TRBJ2-2; the match to TRBD2 covers 8 bases. This CDR3 spans 15 amino acids. Trimming removed 4 bases from V and 4 bases from J; junction bases left unmatched: 5. Germline values: CDR1 LGHDT, CDR2 YNNKEL (reference sequence). The CDR3 protein is CASSPRLAPTGELFF. The CDR3 DNA sequence: TGTGCCAGCAGCCCCCGACTAGCGCCCACCGGGGAGCTGTTTTTT.

V usage is TRBV7-9 and J usage is TRBJ1-2, with 8 bases matching TRBD1. The CDR3 runs to 14 residues. Germline values: CDR1 SEHNR, CDR2 FQNEAQ (reference sequence). With V trimmed by 3 bases and J by 8 bases, 8 bases remained unmatched. CDR3 in DNA: TGTGCCAGCAGCTTCCTGGACAGGGTCGGGGGCTACACCTTC. It codes for CASSFLDRVGGYTF.

Only one count was recorded for this clonotype. This rearrangement joins TRBV19 to TRBJ1-1; no clear D gene. The CDR3 loop spans 13 amino acids. CDR1 LNHDA and CDR2 SQIVND come from the germline V gene (reference sequence). V was shortened by 3 bases and J by 5 bases, with 10 bases between the two germline ends. As DNA, the CDR3 is TGTGCCAGTAGTATGACCGGGAGGACTGAAGCTTTCTTT. It is translated as CASSMTGRTEAFF.

The chain is built from TRBV20-1 and TRBJ2-5; D possibly uses TRBD1 or TRBD2 (6 bases each). V lost 6 bases and J lost 7, with 21 bases in between. Germline V gene sequence: CDR1 DFQATT, CDR2 SNEGSKA (reference sequence). The CDR3 spans 14 residues. The CDR3 sequence: CSAGGWQRGATQYF. The CDR3 bases are TGCAGTGCCGGGGGCTGGCAGAGGGGAGCGACCCAGTACTTC.

J is TRBJ1-1 and V is TRBV2, with D possibly being TRBD1 (5 bases). V gave up 5 bases and J gave up 4 bases, with 14 bases separating them. CDR1 SNHLY and CDR2 FYNNEI come from the germline V gene. This CDR3 is built from 14 residues. The CDR3 DNA reads as TGTGCCAGCAGTCTAGGGAGAGGGGTCACTGAAGCTTTCTTT. It is translated as CASSLGRGVTEAFF. The full variable domain, completed using reference TRBV2 and TRBJ1-1, is EPEVTQTPSHQVTQMGQEVILRCVPISNHLYFYWYRQILGQKVEFLVSFYNNEISEKSEIFDDQFSVERPDGSNFTLKIRSTKLEDSAMYFCASSLGRGVTEAFFGQGTRLTVV.

The chain links TRBV18 to TRBJ1-1, with D possibly TRBD1 on 5 matching bases. Trimming cost V 3 bases and J 4 bases, with 15 bases left between them. CDR3 length: 15 amino acids. Germline V lookup: CDR1 KGHSH, CDR2 LQKENI. The CDR3 region is CASSPGTPRGTEAFF. CDR3 bases: TGTGCCAGCTCACCCGGGACTCCGAGGGGCACTGAAGCTTTCTTT.

CDR3 coding DNA: TGTGCCAGCAGTGACGGGACAATGAGGCAGTTCTTC. It codes for CASSDGTMRQFF. The chain joins TRBV6-4 to TRBJ2-1, with a weak D call TRBD1 (6 bases). Germline assignment: CDR1 MRHNA and CDR2 SNTAGT. V was cut by 2 bases and J by 12 bases, with 11 bases left in between. The CDR3 consists of 12 residues.

In its sample, this clonotype was seen once. V gene TRBV6-5 combines with J gene TRBJ2-1; D gene ambiguous. The length of the CDR3 is 15 residues. Trimming left V 6 bases short and J 1 base short, with 13 bases between. Germline CDR1 and CDR2: MNHEY and SVGAGI. CDR3 DNA: TGTGCCAGCAGACCTACAGTGAGATCCTACAATGAGCAGTTCTTC. Translating it yields CASRPTVRSYNEQFF.

The chain couples TRBV6-5 to TRBJ1-3, with no clear D. The ends were cut back, 6 bases at V and 0 bases at J, with 12 bases in the middle. This CDR3 is built from 15 residues. Looked up from germline, CDR1 is MNHEY and CDR2 is SVGAGI. The CDR3 DNA sequence: TGTGCCAGCAGCCGCCGATCCACCTCTGGAAACACCATATATTTT. Protein sequence: CASSRRSTSGNTIYF.

The rearrangement uses TRBV5-4 and TRBJ1-4; TRBD1 matches 8 bases. The V gene's germline CDR1 is SGHNT and CDR2 YYREEE (reference sequence). The CDR3 loop spans 14 amino acids. J gave up 7 bases and V 5 bases, and 7 bases lay outside the gene matches. In DNA, the CDR3 is TGTGCCAGCAGTACAGGGGGAGTAGCTGAAAAACTGTTTTTT. It translates to CASSTGGVAEKLFF.

The chain carries TRBV6-1 and TRBJ2-5; 11 bases are shared with TRBD2. V gave up 6 bases and J gave up 4 bases; unmatched junction bases: 16. The V gene's germline CDR1 is MNHNS and CDR2 SASEGT. The CDR3 covers 18 residues. Here the CDR3 reads CASSPLAPLAGVSETQYF. Written as DNA, the CDR3 is TGTGCCAGCAGCCCGCTTGCTCCACTAGCGGGAGTGTCAGAGACCCAGTACTTC.

On this clonotype itself: The junction does not match germline at one end; this may be a read error. The rearrangement joins TRBV5-6 to TRBJ1-1; D is possibly TRBD1 (5 bases). Germline V CDR1 and CDR2: SGHDT, YYEEEE. The CDR3 consists of 14 residues. The DNA of the CDR3 is TGTGCCAGCAGCCGAAGACAGACCAACAGTGAAGCTTTCTTT. Amino acid sequence: CASSRRQTNSEAFF.

V usage is TRBV27 and J usage is TRBJ1-1; D unclear. Germline V lookup: CDR1 MNHEY, CDR2 SMNVEV (reference sequence). The CDR3 has 13 amino acids. The V end was cut by 6 bases, the J end by 10 bases, with 18 bases between. The CDR3 nucleotides are TGTGCCAGCAGCCTCACGGGAGGGTCTGGAGCTTTCTTT. Protein sequence: CASSLTGGSGAFF.